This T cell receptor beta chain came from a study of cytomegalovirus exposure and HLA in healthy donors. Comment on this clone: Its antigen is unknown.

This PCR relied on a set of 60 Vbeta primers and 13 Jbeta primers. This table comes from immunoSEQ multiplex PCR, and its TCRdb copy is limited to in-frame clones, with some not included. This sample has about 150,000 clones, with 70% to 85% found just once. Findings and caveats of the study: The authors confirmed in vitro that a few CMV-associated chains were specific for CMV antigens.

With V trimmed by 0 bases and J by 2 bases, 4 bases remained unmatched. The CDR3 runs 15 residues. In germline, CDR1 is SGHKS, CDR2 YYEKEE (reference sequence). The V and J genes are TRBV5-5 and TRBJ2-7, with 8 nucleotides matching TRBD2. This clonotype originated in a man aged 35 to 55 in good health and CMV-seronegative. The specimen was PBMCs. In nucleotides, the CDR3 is TGTGCCAGCAGCTTGGGGCGGGGGGCTACCTACGAGCAGTACTTC. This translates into CASSLGRGATYEQYF. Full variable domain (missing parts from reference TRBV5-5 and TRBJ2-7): DAGVTQSPTHLIKTRGQQVTLRCSPISGHKSVSWYQQVLGQGPQFIFQYYEKEERGRGNFPDRFSARQFPNYSSELNVNALLLGDSALYLCASSLGRGATYEQYFGPGTRLTVT.